What follows describes a single TCR beta chain. In the original analysis: Researchers report that nucleated cell counts were estimated from reference gene primer amplification. Clones were sequenced by immunoSEQ multiplex PCR, and TCRdb holds only the in-frame ones, with some missing. That table is the source of V, J and clone size, and D and trimming were worked out from the DNA. The sample lists some 150,000 clones; roughly 81% were seen once. There are 16 residues in the CDR3. Germline V CDR1 and CDR2: MNHNS, SASEGT. Trimming took 3 bases from V and 4 from J, leaving 18 bases between them. The data belong to a study of blood T cell repertoires in COVID-19. Study-level background: From the United States, Italy and Spain came samples of acute and convalescent COVID-19. T cells, B-cell-depleted T cells, or PBMCs supplied cDNA or gDNA.

The TCR sequence derives from a human donor with acute or convalescent COVID-19. The donor label of this sample is uncertain. The sample taken for sequencing was peripheral blood. The V call is TRBV6-1, the J call TRBJ1-2, with D possibly matching TRBD1 (6 bases). The CDR3 region is CASSDPSATGSYGYTF. The CDR3 nucleotides are TGTGCCAGCAGTGACCCATCTGCGACAGGTTCCTATGGCTACACCTTC.